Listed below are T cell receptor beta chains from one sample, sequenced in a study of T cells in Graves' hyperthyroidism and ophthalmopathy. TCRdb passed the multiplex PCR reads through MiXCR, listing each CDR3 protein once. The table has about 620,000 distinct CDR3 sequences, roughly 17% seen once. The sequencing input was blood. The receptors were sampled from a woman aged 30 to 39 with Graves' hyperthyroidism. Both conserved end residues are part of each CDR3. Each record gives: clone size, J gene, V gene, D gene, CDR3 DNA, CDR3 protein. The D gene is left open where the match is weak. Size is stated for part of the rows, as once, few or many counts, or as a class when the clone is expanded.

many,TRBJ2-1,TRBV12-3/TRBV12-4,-,TGTGCCAGCAGTTTCTTACAGTACAATGAGCAGTTCTTC,CASSFLQYNEQFF
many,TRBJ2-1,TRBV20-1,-,TGCAGTGCTACAAGACAGCACAATGAGCAGTTCTTC,CSATRQHNEQFF
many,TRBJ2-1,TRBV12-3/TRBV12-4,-,TGTGCCAGCAGTCTGACGGGACTCGACCCAGAGCAGTTCTTC,CASSLTGLDPEQFF
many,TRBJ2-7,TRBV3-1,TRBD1,TGTGCCAGCCACAACAGGGGGACCTACGAGCAGTACTTC,CASHNRGTYEQYF
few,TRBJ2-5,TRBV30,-,TGTGCCTGGAGTGTATTCGGGGGAGAGACCCAGTACTTC,CAWSVFGGETQYF
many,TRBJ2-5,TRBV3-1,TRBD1,TGTGCCAGCAGCCCCCGACAGGGCAGGGAAGAGACCCAGTACTTC,CASSPRQGREETQYF
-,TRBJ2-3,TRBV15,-,TGTGCCTCCACCGGCCCACGGGGAGATACGCAGTATTTT,CASTGPRGDTQYF
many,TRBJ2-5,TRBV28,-,TGTGCCAGCAGTTTTGTATCTAATACTATGGAGACCCAGTACTTC,CASSFVSNTMETQYF
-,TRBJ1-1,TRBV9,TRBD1,TGTGCCAGCAGCGCGGGGGGACAGGTTAACACTGAAGCTTTCTTT,CASSAGGQVNTEAFF
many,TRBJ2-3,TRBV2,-,TGTGCCAGCAGTGATGAAGTAGGACTCAACAACGTGCGGGGTACGCAGTATTTT,CASSDEVGLNNVRGTQYF
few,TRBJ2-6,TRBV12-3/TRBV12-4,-,TGTGCCAGCAGCTCGAGAAGCTCTGGGGCCAACGTCCTGACTTTC,CASSSRSSGANVLTF
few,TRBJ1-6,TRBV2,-,TGTGCCAGCAGTGAGGCAGGGGACTCACCCCTCCACTTT,CASSEAGDSPLHF
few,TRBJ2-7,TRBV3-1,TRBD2,TGTGCCAGCAGCCAAGAGGGACTAGCGTACGAGCAGTACTTC,CASSQEGLAYEQYF
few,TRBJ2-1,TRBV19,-,TGTGCCAGTAGTATAGATGGAGACTATGAGCAGTTCTTC,CASSIDGDYEQFF
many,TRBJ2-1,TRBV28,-,TGTGCCAGCAGTTTATTGGGGGAGTGGAATGAGCAGTTCTTC,CASSLLGEWNEQFF
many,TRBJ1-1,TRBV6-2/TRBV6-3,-,TGTGCCAGCAGTTACTCGCGTTTTGGCACTGAAGCTTTCTTT,CASSYSRFGTEAFF
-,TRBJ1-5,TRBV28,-,TGTGCCAGCGCTGGGGGCAGTCTGGTAGGCAATCAGCCCCAGCATTTT,CASAGGSLVGNQPQHF
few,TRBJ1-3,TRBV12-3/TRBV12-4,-,TGTGCCAGCAGACCAGGACCCCGGGCCCCTGGAAACACCATATATTTT,CASRPGPRAPGNTIYF
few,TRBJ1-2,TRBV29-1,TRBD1,TGCAGCGTCAGGACAGGGGGCTATGGCTACACCTTC,CSVRTGGYGYTF
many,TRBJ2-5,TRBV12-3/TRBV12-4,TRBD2,TGTGCCAGCAGTTTTATGGCTAGCGGGAGCCTCCGAGAGACCCAGTACTTC,CASSFMASGSLRETQYF
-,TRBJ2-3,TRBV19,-,TGTGCCAGTAGTATCGAACTGAGCACAGATACGCAGTATTTT,CASSIELSTDTQYF
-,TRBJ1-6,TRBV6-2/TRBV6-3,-,TGTGCCAGCAGTGACCGGGCAGGGGTGGATTCACCCCTCCACTTT,CASSDRAGVDSPLHF
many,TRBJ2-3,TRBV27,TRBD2,TGTGCCAGCAGCCCTCTAGCGGGAGGGCCGGATACGCAGTATTTT,CASSPLAGGPDTQYF
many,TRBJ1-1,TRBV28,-,TGTGCCAGCAGTTTTGTAACCCGAGCTTTCTTT,CASSFVTRAFF
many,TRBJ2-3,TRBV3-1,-,TGTGCCAGCAGCCAAGACCCCAGTCTCACGTCAGATACGCAGTATTTT,CASSQDPSLTSDTQYF
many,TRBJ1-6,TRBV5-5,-,TGTGCCAGCAGCTTAAGACATAGCGATTCACCCCTCCACTTT,CASSLRHSDSPLHF
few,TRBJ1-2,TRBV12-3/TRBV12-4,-,TGTGCCAGCAAATCAATGCTGGCACCAAACCTTAATAACTATGGCTACACCTTC,CASKSMLAPNLNNYGYTF
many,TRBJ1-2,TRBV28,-,TGTGCCAGCAGTTCGACCTCCTATGGCTACACCTTC,CASSSTSYGYTF
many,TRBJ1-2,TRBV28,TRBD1,TGTGCCAGCAGTCCCTCAACAGGGGGCGGCTACACCTTC,CASSPSTGGGYTF
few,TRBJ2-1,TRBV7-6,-,TGTGCCAGCAGCTCCCGACTGAAAAGCTCCTACAATGAGCAGTTCTTC,CASSSRLKSSYNEQFF
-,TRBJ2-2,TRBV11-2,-,TGTGCCAGCAGGTCCGGACAGTACACCGGGGAGCTGTTTTTT,CASRSGQYTGELFF
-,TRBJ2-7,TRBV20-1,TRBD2,TGCAGTGCTAGAGCCAGGGTACTAGCGGGAAGCGAGCAGTACTTC,CSARARVLAGSEQYF
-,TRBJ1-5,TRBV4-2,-,TGTGCCAGCAGCCAAGATCCCCCAGGGCGAGGGGTTCAGCCCCAGCATTTT,CASSQDPPGRGVQPQHF
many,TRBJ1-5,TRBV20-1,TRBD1,TGCAGTGCTAGAGATCTCAGGGGGGGCAATCAGCCCCAGCATTTT,CSARDLRGGNQPQHF